This entry describes one T cell receptor beta chain. The antigen is unknown. The sample belongs to a study of cytomegalovirus exposure and HLA in healthy donors. 13 Jbeta primers and 60 Vbeta primers were used for the PCR. The table came from immunoSEQ multiplex PCR; TCRdb's copy has only in-frame clones and leaves some out. Counted here are some 160,000 clones, around three quarters occurring once; the ten biggest clones make up around 1.7%. Whole-study results and caveats: For most TCR beta V segments, an earlier analysis put the productive rate at about 87% or about 30% of the time. There were several of the most significant clusters that appeared linked to common viral pathogens in a later analysis.

The sequenced sample was PBMCs. The sequence derives from a woman aged 40 to 55 in good health and CMV-seronegative.

CDR3 DNA sequence: TGTGCCAGCACCCTGACTAGCGGGAGGACCTACGAGCAGTACTTC. Residues: CASTLTSGRTYEQYF. The genes are TRBV6-6 and TRBJ2-7; 13 positions agree with TRBD2. The CDR3 runs to 15 residues. Unmatched junction bases numbered 5, after V lost 7 bases and J lost 2 bases. Germline loops: CDR1 MNHNY, CDR2 SVGAGI (reference sequence).